This record covers a single T cell receptor (beta chain). Its target is unknown. The assay was immunoSEQ multiplex PCR, and TCRdb's table has in-frame clones only and misses some. The repertoire holds about 39,000 clones, with roughly 93% as singletons. The data derive from a study of graft-versus-host responses after intestinal transplantation. Overall study findings and caveats: GvH clonotypes were identified within recipient marrow, with a subset emerging first in ileum or blood.

V dropped 1 base and J dropped 0; count of bases not matched to a gene: 3. The CDR3 covers 17 residues. Per the germline V gene, CDR1 is SGDLS and CDR2 is YYNGEE. This specimen consisted of unstimulated CD8+ T cells sorted from spleen or lymph node cells, obtained before transplant. The chain is built from TRBV9 and TRBJ2-2, with 10 bases fitting TRBD2. This clonotype was sampled from a human donor who was the organ donor for an intestinal transplant. The CDR3 DNA reads TGTGCCAGCAGCGTACCAGGGACTAGCGCGAACACCGGGGAGCTGTTTTTT. It is translated as CASSVPGTSANTGELFF.